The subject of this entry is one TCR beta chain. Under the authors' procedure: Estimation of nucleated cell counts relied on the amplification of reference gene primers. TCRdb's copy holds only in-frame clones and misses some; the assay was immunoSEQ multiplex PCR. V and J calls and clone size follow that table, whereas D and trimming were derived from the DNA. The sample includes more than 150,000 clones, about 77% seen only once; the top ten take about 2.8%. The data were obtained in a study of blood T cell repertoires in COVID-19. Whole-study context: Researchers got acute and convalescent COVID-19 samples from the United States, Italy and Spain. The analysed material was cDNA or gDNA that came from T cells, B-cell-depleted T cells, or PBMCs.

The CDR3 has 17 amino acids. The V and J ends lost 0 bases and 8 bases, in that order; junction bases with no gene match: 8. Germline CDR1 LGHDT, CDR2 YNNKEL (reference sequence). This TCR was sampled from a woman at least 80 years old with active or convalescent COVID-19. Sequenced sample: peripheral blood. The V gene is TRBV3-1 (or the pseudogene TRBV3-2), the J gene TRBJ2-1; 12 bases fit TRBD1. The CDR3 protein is CASSQDLGTGGRDEQFF. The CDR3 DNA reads TGTGCCAGCAGCCAAGATCTCGGGACAGGGGGCAGGGATGAGCAGTTCTTC.